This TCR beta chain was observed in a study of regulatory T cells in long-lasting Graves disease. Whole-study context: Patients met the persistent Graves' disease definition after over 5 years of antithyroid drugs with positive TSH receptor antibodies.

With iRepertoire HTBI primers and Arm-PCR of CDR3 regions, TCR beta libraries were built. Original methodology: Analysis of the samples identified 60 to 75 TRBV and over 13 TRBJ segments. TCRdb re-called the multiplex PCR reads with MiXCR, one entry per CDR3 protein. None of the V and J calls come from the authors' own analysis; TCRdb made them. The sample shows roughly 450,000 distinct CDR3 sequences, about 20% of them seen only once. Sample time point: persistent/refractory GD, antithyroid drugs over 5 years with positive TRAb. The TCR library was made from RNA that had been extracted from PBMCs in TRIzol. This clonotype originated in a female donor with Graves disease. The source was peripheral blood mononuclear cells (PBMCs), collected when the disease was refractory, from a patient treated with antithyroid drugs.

CDR3 in DNA: TGTGCCAGCAGCGTAGCTCAGCGACAGGGGCCCACCGGGGAGCTGTTTTTT. Amino acids: CASSVAQRQGPTGELFF. The V gene is TRBV9, the J gene TRBJ2-2; 8 positions match TRBD1. Germline V gene lookup returns CDR1 SGDLS and CDR2 YYNGEE. This CDR3 has 17 residues. V gave up 0 bases and J gave up 4 bases; unmatched junction bases: 8.